This T cell receptor beta chain was recorded in a study of OX40 agonist ivuxolimab in advanced cancers. Background on the study: Every 2 weeks, patients got intravenous ivuxolimab at one of six dose levels (0.01-10 mg/kg). Broader study findings: Also showing low normalized T-cell clonal expansion were some of the nonresponders.

The data were produced by immunoSEQ multiplex PCR, yet TCRdb's version contains in-frame clones alone and is incomplete. The data show 70,000 to 75,000 clones, around 80% seen once. This clone was picked up a small number of times. Its target is not known. The ends lost 6 bases at V and 5 bases at J; junction bases unmatched: 6. Germline values: CDR1 MDHEN, CDR2 SYDVKM. CDR3 size: 13 residues. The sample in question was CD4+ or CD8+ T cells sorted from blood, obtained in a trial of the OX40 agonist ivuxolimab. The sequence was collected from an adult with an advanced solid tumor such as melanoma, head and neck, liver or kidney cancer. The rearrangement links TRBV28 to TRBJ2-5; 7 bases map to TRBD1. This CDR3 reads CASRQGLWETQYF. The CDR3 DNA reads as TGTGCCAGCAGACAGGGGTTGTGGGAGACCCAGTACTTC.